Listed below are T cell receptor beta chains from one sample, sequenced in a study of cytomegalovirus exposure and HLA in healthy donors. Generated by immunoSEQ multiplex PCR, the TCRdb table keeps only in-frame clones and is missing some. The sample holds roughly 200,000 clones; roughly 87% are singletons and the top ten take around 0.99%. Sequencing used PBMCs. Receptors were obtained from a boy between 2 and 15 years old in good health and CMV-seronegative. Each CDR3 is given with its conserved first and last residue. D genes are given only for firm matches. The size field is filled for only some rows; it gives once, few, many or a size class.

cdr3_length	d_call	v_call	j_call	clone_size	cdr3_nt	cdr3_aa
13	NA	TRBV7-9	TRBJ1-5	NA	TGTGCCAGCAGCTCCGGACAGCATCAGCCCCAGCATTTT	CASSSGQHQPQHF
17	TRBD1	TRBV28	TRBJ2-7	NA	TGTGCCAGCAGTCTTACCTCCCGGGACAGGGGTTCCTACGAGCAGTACTTC	CASSLTSRDRGSYEQYF
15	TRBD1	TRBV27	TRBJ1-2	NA	TGTGCCAGCAGTTTATCGTCGGGACAGCCGTTCGGCTACACCTTC	CASSLSSGQPFGYTF
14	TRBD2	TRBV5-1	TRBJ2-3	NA	TGCGCCAGCAGCTCAGGACTAGCGGGCAATACGCAGTATTTT	CASSSGLAGNTQYF
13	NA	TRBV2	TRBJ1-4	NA	TGTGCCAGCAGTACGGGGGGTTGGGAAAAACTGTTTTTT	CASSTGGWEKLFF
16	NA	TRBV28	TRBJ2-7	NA	TGTGCCAGCCTTGACCGAGGGCCAGGCTTCTCCTACGAGCAGTACTTC	CASLDRGPGFSYEQYF
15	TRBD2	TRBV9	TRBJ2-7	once	TGTGCCAGCAGCGTAGCTAGCGGGGGGGACTACGAGCAGTACTTC	CASSVASGGDYEQYF
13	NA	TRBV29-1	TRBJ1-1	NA	TGCAGCGGAAGAGCAGGGTCGTCGACTGAAGCTTTCTTT	CSGRAGSSTEAFF
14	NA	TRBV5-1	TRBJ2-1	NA	TGCGCCAGCAGTCCAGCGGGCACGAATGAAGAGCAGTTCTTC	CASSPAGTNEEQFF
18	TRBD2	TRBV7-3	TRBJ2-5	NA	TGTGCCAGCAGCTTAATCGGGCTAGCGGGGTCGACCCAAGAGACCCAGTACTTC	CASSLIGLAGSTQETQYF
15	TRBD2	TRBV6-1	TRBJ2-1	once	TGTGCCAGCAGTAAGCAAGCGGGAAGTCGGAATGAGCAGTTCTTC	CASSKQAGSRNEQFF
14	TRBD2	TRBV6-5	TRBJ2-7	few	TGTGCCAGCAGTTCACTAGCTAGCGGCTACGAGCAGTACTTC	CASSSLASGYEQYF
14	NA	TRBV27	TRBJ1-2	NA	TGTGCCAGCAGTTTCCAGGGATCGAACTATGGCTACACCTTC	CASSFQGSNYGYTF
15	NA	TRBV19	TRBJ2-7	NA	TGTGCCAGTAGTTCGGGAGCGGCCGGGACCTACGAGCAGTACTTC	CASSSGAAGTYEQYF
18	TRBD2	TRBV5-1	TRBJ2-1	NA	TGCGCCAGCAGCTTGGCATCCCGGACTAGCGGAAATTACAATGAGCAGTTCTTC	CASSLASRTSGNYNEQFF
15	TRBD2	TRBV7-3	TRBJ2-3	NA	TGTGCCAGCAGCTCGGAGGGCGGGAGTGCAGATACGCAGTATTTT	CASSSEGGSADTQYF
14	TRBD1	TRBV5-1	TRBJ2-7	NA	TGCGCCAGCAGCAGCGGTACAGGGGGCTACGAGCAGTACTTC	CASSSGTGGYEQYF
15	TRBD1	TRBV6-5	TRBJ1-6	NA	TGTGCCAGCAGGGCCCAGGGACAGGGTAATTCACCCCTCCACTTT	CASRAQGQGNSPLHF
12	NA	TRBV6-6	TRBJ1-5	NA	TGTGCCAGCAGACGGGAGGGCCAGCCCCAGCATTTT	CASRREGQPQHF
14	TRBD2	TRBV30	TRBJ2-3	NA	TGTGCCTGGAGTGCCACGTTGGGACTAGCGAAGCAGTATTTT	CAWSATLGLAKQYF
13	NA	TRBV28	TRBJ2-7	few	TGTGCCAGCAGTTTGGTCAGTACCTACGAGCAGTACTTC	CASSLVSTYEQYF
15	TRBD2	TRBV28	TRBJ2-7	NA	TGTGCCAGCAGTCTCAGGGCGGGGGATTGGTACGAGCAGTACTTC	CASSLRAGDWYEQYF
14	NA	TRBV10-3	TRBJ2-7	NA	TGTGCCATCAGTGAAGAGACAGCAGGTTACGAGCAGTACTTC	CAISEETAGYEQYF
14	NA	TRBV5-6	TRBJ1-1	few	TGTGCCAGCAGCTTGCCTGTAGCGGACACTGAAGCTTTCTTT	CASSLPVADTEAFF
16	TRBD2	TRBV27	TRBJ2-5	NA	TGTGCCAGCAGTTTCCTGGCTAGCGGGATAAAAGAGACCCAGTACTTC	CASSFLASGIKETQYF
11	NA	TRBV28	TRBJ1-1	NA	TGTGCCAGCAGGACAACCACTGAAGCTTTCTTT	CASRTTTEAFF
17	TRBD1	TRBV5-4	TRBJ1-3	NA	TGTGCCAGCAGCAGCGGGACAGGGACTTTCTCTGGAAACACCATATATTTT	CASSSGTGTFSGNTIYF
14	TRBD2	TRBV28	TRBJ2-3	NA	TGTGCCAGCTTTAGCGGGAGGGACTATAATACGCAGTATTTT	CASFSGRDYNTQYF
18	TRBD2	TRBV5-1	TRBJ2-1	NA	TGCGCCAGCAGCCATGGACTAGCGGGAGTACTAACAAACAATGAGCAGTTCTTC	CASSHGLAGVLTNNEQFF
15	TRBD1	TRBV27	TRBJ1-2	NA	TGTGCCAGCAGTTCGGTTTTTAAACAGGGGAACGGCTACACCTTC	CASSSVFKQGNGYTF
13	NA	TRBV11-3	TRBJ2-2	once	TGTGCCAGCAGCTCTATAAACACCGGGGAGCTGTTTTTT	CASSSINTGELFF
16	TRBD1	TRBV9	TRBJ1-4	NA	TGTGCCAGCAGCGCGGACAGGGGGAGGCCTAATGAAAAACTGTTTTTT	CASSADRGRPNEKLFF
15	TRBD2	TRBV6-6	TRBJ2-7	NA	TGTGCCAGCAGTTACATAGCGGGGGTGACCTACGAGCAGTACTTC	CASSYIAGVTYEQYF
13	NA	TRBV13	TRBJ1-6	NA	TGTGCCAGCAGCTTCGGGGAATCTTCACCCCTCCACTTT	CASSFGESSPLHF
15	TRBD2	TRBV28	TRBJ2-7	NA	TGTGCCAGCACCCCCACTAGCGGGGAGTCCTACGAGCAGTACTTC	CASTPTSGESYEQYF
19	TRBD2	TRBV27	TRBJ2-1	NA	TGTGCCAGCAGTCCGGGGACTAGCGGGCCTAGGAGCTCCTACAATGAGCAGTTCTTC	CASSPGTSGPRSSYNEQFF
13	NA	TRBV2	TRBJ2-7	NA	TGTGCCAGCAGTTCATCTCCACCCTACGAGCAGTACTTC	CASSSSPPYEQYF
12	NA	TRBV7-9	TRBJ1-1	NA	TGTTCCAGCAGCTTAGAGGACAGCAACCCGAGATTT	CSSSLEDSNPRF
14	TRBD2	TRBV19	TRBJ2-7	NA	TGTGCCAGTACCCCTAGCGGGAGGGCCAACGAGCAGTACTTC	CASTPSGRANEQYF
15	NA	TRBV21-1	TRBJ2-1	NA	TGTGCCAGCAGCAGCCCTAGAGCCGAGTACAATGAGCAGTTCTTC	CASSSPRAEYNEQFF
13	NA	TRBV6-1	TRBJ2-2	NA	TGTGCCAGCAGTGAACACTCCACCGGGGAGCTGTTTTTT	CASSEHSTGELFF
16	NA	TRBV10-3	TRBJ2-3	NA	TGTGCCATCAGTGGGGCAGGAATATCTAGCACAGATACGCAGTATTTT	CAISGAGISSTDTQYF
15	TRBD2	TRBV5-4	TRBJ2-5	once	TGTGCCAGCAGCTTGCGACGGGGGGGCTCGGAGACCCAGTACTTC	CASSLRRGGSETQYF
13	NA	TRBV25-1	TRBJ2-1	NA	TGTGCCAGCAGCTTCGGGGGGCGGGATGAGCAGTTCTTC	CASSFGGRDEQFF
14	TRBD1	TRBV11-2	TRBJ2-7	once	TGTGCCAGCAGCGCGCCGGGACAGGGCTACGAGCAGTACTTC	CASSAPGQGYEQYF
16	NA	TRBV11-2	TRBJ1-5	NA	TGTGCCAGCAGCTTAGGGGGAGGGCTGGCTAATCAGCCCCAGCATTTT	CASSLGGGLANQPQHF
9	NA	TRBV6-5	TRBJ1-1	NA	TGTGCCAGCAGGGCAGAAGCTTTCTTT	CASRAEAFF